These 10 T cell receptor beta chains originate from one sample sequenced in a study of shared clonotypes between healthy human individuals. Repertoires were generated with immunoSEQ multiplex PCR, while TCRdb's copy carries only in-frame clones and drops some. The sample holds nearly 2 million clones, about 95% seen once. CD45RO negativity and positive selection for CCR7 defined naive CD8 cells, a population that excluded terminally differentiated effector memory CD45RA+ cells. Sequenced material: naive CD8+ T cells sorted from blood. Receptors originate from a man younger than 30 in good health.

Of note for this clone: This same CDR3 is encoded by further DNA sequences in the sample. The J gene is TRBJ2-7, the V gene TRBV9; D uncertain. Germline CDR1 SGDLS, CDR2 YYNGEE. V gave up 0 bases and J gave up 0 bases, with 7 bases separating them. This CDR3 region has 14 residues. The CDR3 region is CASSVGQASYEQYF. CDR3 nucleotides: TGTGCCAGCAGCGTAGGGCAGGCCTCCTACGAGCAGTACTTC.

This chain uses TRBV18 with TRBJ2-7; TRBD2 might be the D (5 bases). CDR1 is KGHSH, CDR2 LQKENI, per germline. This CDR3 is 13 amino acids long. V was clipped by 3 bases and J by 3 bases, with 9 bases between them. CDR3 residues: CASSPGVFYEQYF. In DNA form, the CDR3 reads TGTGCCAGCTCACCCGGGGTCTTCTACGAGCAGTACTTC.

The genes are TRBV27 and TRBJ2-7; the D gene could be TRBD1 or TRBD2 (5 bases each). Trimming removed 5 bases from V and 4 bases from J, with 15 bases in between. The CDR3 length is 14 residues. Germline V CDR1 and CDR2: MNHEY, SMNVEV (reference sequence). The CDR3 reads CASSPRPRGYEQYF. Here the CDR3 DNA reads TGTGCCAGCAGTCCCCGACCGAGGGGTTACGAGCAGTACTTC.

The chain joins TRBV5-6 to TRBJ2-3; possibly TRBD2 for D (6 bases). V shed 3 bases and J shed 4 bases, with 18 bases lying between them. Germline V gene data show CDR1 as SGHDT and CDR2 as YYEEEE. The length of the CDR3 is 16 residues. CDR3 residues: CASSSETRLVADTQYF. CDR3 bases: TGTGCCAGCAGCTCAGAAACCCGACTAGTTGCAGATACGCAGTATTTT. The whole variable domain, remainder taken from reference TRBV5-6 and TRBJ2-3, is DAGVTQSPTHLIKTRGQQVTLRCSPKSGHDTVSWYQQALGQGPQFIFQYYEEEERQRGNFPDRFSGHQFPNYSSELNVNALLLGDSALYLCASSSETRLVADTQYFGPGTRLTVL.

The chain couples TRBV7-2 to TRBJ2-7, with 7 positions matching TRBD2. Germline lookup yields CDR1 SGHTA and CDR2 FQGNSA. The junction had 3 bases not matched to a gene; V was cut back by 2 bases and J by 2 bases. The CDR3 is 14 residues long. The CDR3 loop reads CASSLKGTTYEQYF. The CDR3 nucleotides read TGTGCCAGCAGCTTAAAAGGGACTACCTACGAGCAGTACTTC.

The rearrangement joins TRBV29-1 to TRBJ1-4, with TRBD1 identical over 7 bases. V was clipped by 3 bases and J by 14 bases; unmatched bases: 6. The CDR3 length is 11 residues. Germline V gene data show CDR1 as SQVTM and CDR2 as ANQGSEA. The CDR3 coding sequence is TGCAGCGTTGAGTTTTCACAGGGGCTGTTTTTT. Protein product: CSVEFSQGLFF.

This rearrangement joins TRBV7-6 to TRBJ2-2; 10 bases agree with TRBD2. With 8 bases clipped from V and 3 bases from J, the junction kept 6 bases outside the gene matches. Germline CDR1 is SGHVS and CDR2 is FNYEAQ. This CDR3 has 15 residues. The CDR3 reads CASALAGEDTGELFF. The CDR3 DNA follows: TGTGCCAGCGCCCTAGCGGGAGAGGACACCGGGGAGCTGTTTTTT.

The chain recombines TRBV9 with TRBJ2-2, with D perhaps TRBD1 or TRBD2 (5 bases each). CDR3 size: 15 residues. Trimming left V 7 bases short and J 1 base short, with 14 bases between. Germline V CDR1 and CDR2: SGDLS, YYNGEE. CDR3 coding DNA: TGTGCCAGCCATTTAGGGGCGGGGAACACCGGGGAGCTGTTTTTT. Its protein is CASHLGAGNTGELFF.

The J gene is TRBJ2-2, the V gene TRBV19; 7 bases align to TRBD1. CDR1 and CDR2 from the germline V gene are LNHDA and SQIVND (reference sequence). V trimming: 5 bases; J trimming: 0 bases; junction bases outside the gene matches: 3. The CDR3 is made up of 15 amino acids. The CDR3 coding sequence is TGTGCCAGTAGTTCCACAGGGGCGAACACCGGGGAGCTGTTTTTT. Protein sequence: CASSSTGANTGELFF.

V is TRBV7-6 and J is TRBJ2-1, with TRBD2 matching over 9 bases. The V segment lost 5 bases and the J segment 0 bases; nucleotides outside the gene matches: 5. The CDR3 loop spans 16 amino acids. Germline V gene data show CDR1 as SGHVS and CDR2 as FNYEAQ. CDR3 in amino acids: CASSLSGGSSYNEQFF. The CDR3 DNA reads as TGTGCCAGCAGCCTTAGCGGGGGAAGCTCCTACAATGAGCAGTTCTTC.